The 9 T cell receptor beta chains presented below share a single source sample, sequenced in a study of Graves' ophthalmopathy and Graves' hyperthyroidism. Amplification targeted the TCR beta CDR3 regions, with RNA transcripts as the source material. RT-PCR in the first round used HTBI primers; a second-round multiplex PCR followed. TCRdb reprocessed the multiplex PCR reads via MiXCR and lists one record per CDR3 protein. The table lists roughly 700,000 distinct CDR3 sequences, 35% to 50% of them singletons. Sequenced material: peripheral blood. The receptors come from an adult man with Graves' ophthalmopathy.

A single count supports this clonotype. This rearrangement joins TRBV15 to TRBJ1-2; D might be TRBD1 (5 bases). This CDR3 has 14 residues. V lost 5 bases, J lost 5 bases, and 15 bases lay in between. CDR1 and CDR2 from the germline V gene are LNHNV and YYDKDF (reference sequence). The CDR3 loop reads CATSQEGRGYGYTF. The CDR3 coding sequence is TGTGCCACCAGCCAAGAGGGGAGGGGTTATGGCTACACCTTC.

The sample holds one count of this clonotype. The V gene is TRBV10-3, the J gene TRBJ2-7; TRBD1 matches at 9 bases. CDR1 is ENHRY, CDR2 SYGVKD, per germline. The CDR3 is 13 amino acids. V gave up 10 bases and J gave up 3 bases; unmatched junction bases: 7. The CDR3 nucleotides are TGTGCCACCGGGACAGGGCCCCTCTACGAGCAGTACTTC. Residues: CATGTGPLYEQYF.

Concerning this clonotype: The junction shows a germline mismatch at one end, possibly a read error. The chain carries TRBV10-3 and TRBJ1-4; 8 nucleotides match TRBD1. This CDR3 contains 14 residues. Germline V gene lookup returns CDR1 ENHRY and CDR2 SYGVKD. This chain's CDR3 is CASSRTGLNEKLFF. Here the CDR3 DNA reads TGTGCCAGCAGTCGGACAGGGCTGAATGAAAAACTGTTTTTT.

This rearrangement joins TRBV5-1 to TRBJ2-2; TRBD2 matches 13 bases. The CDR3 is 17 amino acids. Unmatched junction bases numbered 9, after V lost 4 bases and J lost 6 bases. Germline values: CDR1 SGHRS, CDR2 YFSETQ. CDR3 region: CASSPRLAGGLAGELFF. CDR3 sequence (DNA): TGCGCCAGCAGCCCGAGACTAGCGGGAGGATTGGCCGGGGAGCTGTTTTTT.

The rearrangement links TRBV7-3 to TRBJ2-5, with a possible D match to TRBD1 (6 bases). CDR3 length: 15 amino acids. Trimming cost V 6 bases and J 2 bases, with 16 bases left between them. Germline V lookup: CDR1 SGHTA, CDR2 FQGTGA. CDR3 loop: CASSRSGQQQETQYF. The CDR3 nucleotides are TGTGCCAGCAGTCGCTCCGGACAGCAACAAGAGACCCAGTACTTC.

Of note for this clonotype: Being one base from a much bigger clone, this may be a read error. J is TRBJ2-5 and V is TRBV25-1; a weak D match, TRBD2 (5 bases). Germline values: CDR1 MGHDK, CDR2 SYGVNS. The V and J ends lost 3 bases and 3 bases respectively, with 11 bases between them. The CDR3 covers 14 residues. The CDR3 nucleotides are TGTGCCAGCAGTGATAGTGCCGGGAAAGAGACCCAGTACTTC. Its protein product is CASSDSAGKETQYF. The whole variable domain, remainder taken from reference TRBV25-1 and TRBJ2-5, is EADIYQTPRYLVIGTGKKITLECSQTMGHDKMYWYQQDPGMELHLIHYSYGVNSTEKGDLSSESTVSRIRTEHFPLTLESARPSHTSQYLCASSDSAGKETQYFGPGTRLLVL.

The rearrangement links TRBV16 to TRBJ2-1; possible D gene TRBD1, 5 bases. V was pared by 6 bases and J by 4 bases, with 10 bases between. CDR3 length equals 13 residues. Per germline, CDR1 KGHSY and CDR2 FQNENV. This CDR3 is CASSRDSYNEQFF. The DNA for the CDR3 is TGTGCCAGCAGTAGAGACAGTTACAATGAGCAGTTCTTC.

V gene TRBV7-9 combines with J gene TRBJ1-3; D not certain. Germline lookup yields CDR1 SEHNR and CDR2 FQNEAQ (reference sequence). Between the trimmed V and J ends, which lost 0 bases and 6 bases, there was a span of 9 bases. The CDR3 totals 14 residues. The CDR3 DNA reads TGTGCCAGCAGCTTAGCGTACGGTCCAAACACCATATATTTT. Translation gives CASSLAYGPNTIYF.

In this sample, this clonotype turned up many times. The chain employs TRBV6-6 and TRBJ2-5, with 8 bases aligning to TRBD1. This CDR3 is 14 amino acids long. J lost 4 bases, V lost 6 bases, and 7 bases had no gene match. CDR1 and CDR2 (germline): MNHNY, SVGAGI (reference sequence). CDR3 DNA sequence: TGTGCCAGCAGCTCGCAGGGGGCAGGAGAGACCCAGTACTTC. This encodes CASSSQGAGETQYF.